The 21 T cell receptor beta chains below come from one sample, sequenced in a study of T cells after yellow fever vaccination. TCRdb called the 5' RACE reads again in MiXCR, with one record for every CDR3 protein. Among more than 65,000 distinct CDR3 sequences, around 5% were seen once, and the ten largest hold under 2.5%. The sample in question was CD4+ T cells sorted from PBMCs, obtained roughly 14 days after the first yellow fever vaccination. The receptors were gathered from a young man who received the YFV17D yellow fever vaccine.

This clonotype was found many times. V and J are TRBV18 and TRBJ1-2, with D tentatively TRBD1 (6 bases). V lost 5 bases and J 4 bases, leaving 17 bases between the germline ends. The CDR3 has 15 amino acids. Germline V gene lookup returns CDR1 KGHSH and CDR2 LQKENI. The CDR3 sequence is CASSASRGRVYGYTF. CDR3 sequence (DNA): TGTGCCAGCTCAGCCAGCAGGGGACGGGTCTATGGCTACACCTTC.

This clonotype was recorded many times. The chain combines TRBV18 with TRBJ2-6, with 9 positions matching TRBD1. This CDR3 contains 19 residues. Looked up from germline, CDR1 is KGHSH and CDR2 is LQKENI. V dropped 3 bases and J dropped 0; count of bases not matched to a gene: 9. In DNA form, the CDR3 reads TGTGCCAGCTCACCTCAGGGACAGGGAGGAGTCTCTGGGGCCAACGTCCTGACTTTC. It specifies CASSPQGQGGVSGANVLTF.

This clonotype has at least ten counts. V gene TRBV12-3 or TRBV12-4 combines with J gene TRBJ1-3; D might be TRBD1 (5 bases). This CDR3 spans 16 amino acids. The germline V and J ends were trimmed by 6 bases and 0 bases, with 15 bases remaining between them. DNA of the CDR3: TGTGCCAGCAGCTCGGACTCAGGGATCTCTGGAAACACCATATATTTT. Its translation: CASSSDSGISGNTIYF.

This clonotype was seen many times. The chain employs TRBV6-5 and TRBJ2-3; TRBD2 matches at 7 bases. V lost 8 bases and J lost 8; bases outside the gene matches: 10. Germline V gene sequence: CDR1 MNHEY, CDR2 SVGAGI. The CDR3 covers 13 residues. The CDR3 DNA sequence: TGTGCCAGCGGGAGGGAGGCCCGGGGTACGCAGTATTTT. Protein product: CASGREARGTQYF.

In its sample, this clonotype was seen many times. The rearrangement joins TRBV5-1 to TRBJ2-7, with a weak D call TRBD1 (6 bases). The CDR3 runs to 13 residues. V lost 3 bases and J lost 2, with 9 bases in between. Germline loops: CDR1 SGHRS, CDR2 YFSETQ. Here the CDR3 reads CASSWDNTYEQYF. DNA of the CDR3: TGCGCCAGCAGCTGGGACAACACCTACGAGCAGTACTTC.

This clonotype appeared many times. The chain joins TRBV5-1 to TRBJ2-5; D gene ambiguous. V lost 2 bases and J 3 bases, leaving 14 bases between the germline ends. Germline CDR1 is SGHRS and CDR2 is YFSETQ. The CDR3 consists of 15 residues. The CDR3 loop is CASSFASVTEETQYF. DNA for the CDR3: TGCGCCAGCAGCTTTGCGTCAGTAACTGAAGAGACCCAGTACTTC. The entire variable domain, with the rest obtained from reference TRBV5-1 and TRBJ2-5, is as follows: KAGVTQTPRYLIKTRGQQVTLSCSPISGHRSVSWYQQTPGQGLQFLFEYFSETQRNKGNFPGRFSGRQFSNSRSEMNVSTLELGDSALYLCASSFASVTEETQYFGPGTRLLVL.

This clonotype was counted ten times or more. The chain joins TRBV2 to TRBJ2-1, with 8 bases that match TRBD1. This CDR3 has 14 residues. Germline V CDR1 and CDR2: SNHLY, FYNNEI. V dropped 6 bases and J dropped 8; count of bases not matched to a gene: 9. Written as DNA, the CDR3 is TGTGCCAGCAGCTTCGGACAGGGCAGGGATGAGCAGTTCTTC. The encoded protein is CASSFGQGRDEQFF.

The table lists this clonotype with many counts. CDR3 nucleotide sequence: TGTGCCAGCAGTTTGGGGCCGGACCAAGTCAAGTATACGCAGTATTTT. It is translated as CASSLGPDQVKYTQYF. This sequence joins TRBV12-3 or TRBV12-4 and TRBJ2-3; possibly TRBD1 for D (5 bases). This CDR3 is built from 16 residues. Trimming stripped 3 bases from V and 7 bases from J, with 20 bases between.

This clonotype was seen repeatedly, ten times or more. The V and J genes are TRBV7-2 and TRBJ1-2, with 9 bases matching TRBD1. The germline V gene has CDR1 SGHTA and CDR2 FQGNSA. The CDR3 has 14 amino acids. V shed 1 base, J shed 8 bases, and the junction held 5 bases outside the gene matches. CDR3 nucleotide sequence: TGTGCCAGCAGCTTAGGGGACAGGGTAAAAGGCTACACCTTC. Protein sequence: CASSLGDRVKGYTF.

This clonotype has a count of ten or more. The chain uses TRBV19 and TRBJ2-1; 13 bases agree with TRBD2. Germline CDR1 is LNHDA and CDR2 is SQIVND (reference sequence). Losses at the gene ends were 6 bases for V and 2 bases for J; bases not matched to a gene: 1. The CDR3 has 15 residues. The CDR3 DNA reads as TGTGCCAGTAGCACTAGCGGGGGGGCCTACAATGAGCAGTTCTTC. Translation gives CASSTSGGAYNEQFF.

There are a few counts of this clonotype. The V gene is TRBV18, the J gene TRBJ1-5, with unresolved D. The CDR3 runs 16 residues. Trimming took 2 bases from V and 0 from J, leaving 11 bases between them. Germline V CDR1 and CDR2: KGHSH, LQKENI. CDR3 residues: CASSPEGPYSNQPQHF. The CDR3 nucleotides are TGTGCCAGCTCACCAGAGGGCCCTTATAGCAATCAGCCCCAGCATTTT.

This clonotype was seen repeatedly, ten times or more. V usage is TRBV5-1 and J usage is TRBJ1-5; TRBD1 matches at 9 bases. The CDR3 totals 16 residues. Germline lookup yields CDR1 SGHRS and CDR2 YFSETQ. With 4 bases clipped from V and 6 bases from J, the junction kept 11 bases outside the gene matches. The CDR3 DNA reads TGCGCCAGCAGCGACCAGGGACAGGGAGGGGTTCAGCCCCAGCATTTT. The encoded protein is CASSDQGQGGVQPQHF.

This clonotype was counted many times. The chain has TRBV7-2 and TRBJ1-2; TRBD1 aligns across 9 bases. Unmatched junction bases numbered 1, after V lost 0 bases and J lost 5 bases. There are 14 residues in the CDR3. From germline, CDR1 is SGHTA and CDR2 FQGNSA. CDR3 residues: CASSLADRGYGYTF. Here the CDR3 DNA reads TGTGCCAGCAGCTTAGCCGACAGGGGGTATGGCTACACCTTC.

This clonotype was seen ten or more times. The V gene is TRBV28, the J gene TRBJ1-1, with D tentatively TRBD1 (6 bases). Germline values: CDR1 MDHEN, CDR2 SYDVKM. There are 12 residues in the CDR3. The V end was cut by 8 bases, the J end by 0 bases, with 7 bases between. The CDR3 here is CASGGLNTEAFF. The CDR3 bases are TGTGCCAGCGGGGGGCTGAACACTGAAGCTTTCTTT.

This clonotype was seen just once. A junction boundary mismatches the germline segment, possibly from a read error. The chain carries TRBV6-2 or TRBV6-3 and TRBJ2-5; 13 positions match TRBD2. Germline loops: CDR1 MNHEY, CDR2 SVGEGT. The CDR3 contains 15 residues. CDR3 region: CTSSRTSGGSETQYF. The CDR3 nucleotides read TGTACCAGCAGCCGGACTAGCGGGGGCTCAGAGACCCAGTACTTC.

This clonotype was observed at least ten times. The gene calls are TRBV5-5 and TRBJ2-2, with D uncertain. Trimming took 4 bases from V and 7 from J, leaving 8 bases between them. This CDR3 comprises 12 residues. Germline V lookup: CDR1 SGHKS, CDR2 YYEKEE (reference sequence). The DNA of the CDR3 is TGTGCCAGCAGCGGCCGAGGCGGGGAGCTGTTTTTT. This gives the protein CASSGRGGELFF.

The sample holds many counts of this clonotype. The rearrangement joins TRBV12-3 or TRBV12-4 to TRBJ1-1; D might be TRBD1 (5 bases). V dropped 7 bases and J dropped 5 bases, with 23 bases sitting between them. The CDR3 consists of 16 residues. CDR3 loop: CASTLEGLLEYTEAFF. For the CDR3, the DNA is TGTGCCAGCACCCTAGAGGGGTTACTGGAATATACTGAAGCTTTCTTT.

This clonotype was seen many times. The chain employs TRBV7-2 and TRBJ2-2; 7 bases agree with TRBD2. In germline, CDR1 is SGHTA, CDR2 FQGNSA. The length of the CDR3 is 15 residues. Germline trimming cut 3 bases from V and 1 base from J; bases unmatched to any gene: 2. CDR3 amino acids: CASSFKRGNTGELFF. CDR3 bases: TGTGCCAGCAGCTTCAAGCGGGGGAACACCGGGGAGCTGTTTTTT.

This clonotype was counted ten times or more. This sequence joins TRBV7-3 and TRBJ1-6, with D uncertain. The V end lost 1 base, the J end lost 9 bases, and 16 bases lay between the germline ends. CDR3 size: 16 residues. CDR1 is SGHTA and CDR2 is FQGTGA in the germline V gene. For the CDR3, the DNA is TGTGCCAGCAGCTTAATTGGAGGAGATTCACTTTCACCCCTCCACTTT. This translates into CASSLIGGDSLSPLHF.

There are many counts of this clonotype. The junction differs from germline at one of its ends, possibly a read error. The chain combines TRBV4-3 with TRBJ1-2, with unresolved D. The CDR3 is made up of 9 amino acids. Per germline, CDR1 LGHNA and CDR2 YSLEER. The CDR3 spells CASSQPRAF. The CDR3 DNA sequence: TGCGCCAGCAGCCAGCCCCGGGCCTTC.

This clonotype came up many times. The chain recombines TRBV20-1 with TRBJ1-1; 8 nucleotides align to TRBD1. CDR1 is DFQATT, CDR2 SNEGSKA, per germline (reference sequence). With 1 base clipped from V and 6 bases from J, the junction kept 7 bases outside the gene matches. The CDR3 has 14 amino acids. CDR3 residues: CSARGTGFLSEAFF. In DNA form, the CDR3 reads TGCAGTGCTAGAGGGACAGGGTTCTTGTCTGAAGCTTTCTTT.